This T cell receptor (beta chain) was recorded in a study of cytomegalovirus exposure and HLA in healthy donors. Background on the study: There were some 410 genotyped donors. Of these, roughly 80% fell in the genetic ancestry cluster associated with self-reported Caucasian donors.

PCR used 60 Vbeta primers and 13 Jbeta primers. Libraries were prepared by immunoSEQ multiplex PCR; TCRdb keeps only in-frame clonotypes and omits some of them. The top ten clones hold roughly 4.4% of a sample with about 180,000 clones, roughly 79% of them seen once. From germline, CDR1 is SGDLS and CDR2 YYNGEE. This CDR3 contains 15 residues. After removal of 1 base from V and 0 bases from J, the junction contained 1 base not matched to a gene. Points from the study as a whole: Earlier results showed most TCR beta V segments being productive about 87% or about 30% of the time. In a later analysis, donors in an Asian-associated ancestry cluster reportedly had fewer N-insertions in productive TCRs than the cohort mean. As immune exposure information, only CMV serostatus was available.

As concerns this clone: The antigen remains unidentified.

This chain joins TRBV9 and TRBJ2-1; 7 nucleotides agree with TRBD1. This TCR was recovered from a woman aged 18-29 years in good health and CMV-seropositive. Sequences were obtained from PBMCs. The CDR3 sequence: CASSVTGVSYNEQFF. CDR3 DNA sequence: TGTGCCAGCAGCGTAACAGGGGTCTCCTACAATGAGCAGTTCTTC.